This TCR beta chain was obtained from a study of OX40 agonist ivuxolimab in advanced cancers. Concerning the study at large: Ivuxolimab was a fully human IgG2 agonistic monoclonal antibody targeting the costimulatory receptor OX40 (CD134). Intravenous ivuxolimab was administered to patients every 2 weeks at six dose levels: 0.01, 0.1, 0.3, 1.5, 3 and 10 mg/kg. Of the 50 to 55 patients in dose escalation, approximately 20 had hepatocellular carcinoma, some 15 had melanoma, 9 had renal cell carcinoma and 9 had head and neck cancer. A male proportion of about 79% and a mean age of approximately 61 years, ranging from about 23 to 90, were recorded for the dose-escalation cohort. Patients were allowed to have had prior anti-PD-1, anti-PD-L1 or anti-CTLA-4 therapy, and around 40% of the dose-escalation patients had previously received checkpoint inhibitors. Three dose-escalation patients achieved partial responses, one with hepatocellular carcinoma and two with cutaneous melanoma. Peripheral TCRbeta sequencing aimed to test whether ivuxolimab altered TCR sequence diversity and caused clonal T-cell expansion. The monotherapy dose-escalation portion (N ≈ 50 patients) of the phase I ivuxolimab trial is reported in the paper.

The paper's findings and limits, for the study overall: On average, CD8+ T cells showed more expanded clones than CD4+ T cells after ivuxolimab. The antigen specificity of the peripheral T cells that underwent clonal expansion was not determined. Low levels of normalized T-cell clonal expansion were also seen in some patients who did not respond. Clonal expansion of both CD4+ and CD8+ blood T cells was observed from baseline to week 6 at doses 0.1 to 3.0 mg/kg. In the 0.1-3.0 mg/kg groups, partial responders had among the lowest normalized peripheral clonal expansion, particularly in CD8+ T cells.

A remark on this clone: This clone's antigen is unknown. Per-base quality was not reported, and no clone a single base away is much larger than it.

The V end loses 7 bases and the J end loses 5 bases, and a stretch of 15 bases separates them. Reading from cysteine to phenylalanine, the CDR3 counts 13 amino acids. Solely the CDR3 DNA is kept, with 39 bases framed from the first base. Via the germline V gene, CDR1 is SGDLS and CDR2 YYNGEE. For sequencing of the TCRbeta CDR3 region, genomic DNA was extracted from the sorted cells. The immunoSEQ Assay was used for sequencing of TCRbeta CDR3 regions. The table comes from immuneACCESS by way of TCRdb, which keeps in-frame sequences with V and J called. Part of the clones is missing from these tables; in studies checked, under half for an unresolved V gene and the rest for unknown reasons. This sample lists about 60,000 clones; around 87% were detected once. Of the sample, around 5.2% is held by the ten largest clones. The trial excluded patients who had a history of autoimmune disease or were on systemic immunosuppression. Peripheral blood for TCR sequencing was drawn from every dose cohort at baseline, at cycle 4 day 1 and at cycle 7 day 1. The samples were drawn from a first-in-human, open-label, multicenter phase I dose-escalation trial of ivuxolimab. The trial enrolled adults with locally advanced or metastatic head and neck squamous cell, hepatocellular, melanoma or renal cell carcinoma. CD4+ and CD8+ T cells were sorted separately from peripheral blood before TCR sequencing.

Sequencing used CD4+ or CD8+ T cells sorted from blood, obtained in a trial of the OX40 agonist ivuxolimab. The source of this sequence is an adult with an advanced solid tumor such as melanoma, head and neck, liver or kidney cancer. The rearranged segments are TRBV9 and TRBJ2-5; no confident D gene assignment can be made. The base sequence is TGTGCCAGCGGCAGCGTACGCAGTGAGACCCAGTACTTC. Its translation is CASGSVRSETQYF.